This T cell receptor beta chain was recovered during a study of blood T cells in healthy people across ages. Donors were systemically healthy Caucasian individuals from Russia aged about 6 to 100 years. Every donor provided 8.5 to 10 milliliters of peripheral blood. This CDR3 contains 14 residues. Trimming removed 2 bases from V and 8 bases from J, with 15 bases in between. A second PCR of roughly 7 to 11 cycles used a sample-barcoded 5' primer and a J-beta primer mix. MiXCR was run by TCRdb on the 5' RACE reads, yielding one entry per CDR3 protein. The sample includes hundreds of thousands of distinct CDR3 sequences, 32% seen only once; the top ten take just over 15%. This clonotype was seen repeatedly, ten times or more.

This TCR derives from a woman aged 80 or older in good health. The chain is built from TRBV12-3 or TRBV12-4 and TRBJ1-2; D possibly corresponds to TRBD1 (6 bases). Specimen: blood. The CDR3 loop is CASSLSQGVGGYTF. The CDR3 bases are TGTGCCAGCAGTTTATCACAGGGTGTAGGCGGCTACACCTTC.